Described below is a single TCR beta chain sequence and its context. Its specificity is not known. The assay was immunoSEQ multiplex PCR, and TCRdb's table has in-frame clones only and misses some. The data contain over 60,000 clones, 85% to 90% of them singletons. Germline CDR1 and CDR2: SGDLS and YYNGEE. The CDR3 is 17 amino acids. Trimming cost V 0 bases and J 7 bases; bases outside gene matches: 9. Each patient with chemo-refractory metastatic non-small-cell lung cancer was treated with focal radiation plus CTLA-4 blockade using ipilimumab. This sample is part of a study of radiotherapy plus CTLA-4 blockade in lung cancer. About the research overall: The study recorded objective responses in roughly a sixth of patients and disease control in under 35%. Overall study findings and caveats: In blood, early T cell clone dynamics reportedly predicted response best, together with interferon-beta. In blood, TCR clones derived from the tumor expanded after radiotherapy plus ipilimumab.

This sequence was found in a human donor with non-small cell lung cancer who had stable disease on radiotherapy plus ipilimumab. The rearrangement uses TRBV9 and TRBJ2-1; 11 bases are shared with TRBD2. The sequencing here drew on peripheral blood, taken from a patient treated with radiotherapy plus ipilimumab. The CDR3 loop is CASSVEASGGPRNEQFF. In DNA form, the CDR3 reads TGTGCCAGCAGCGTAGAGGCTAGCGGGGGGCCGAGAAATGAGCAGTTCTTC.